This T cell receptor (beta chain) was identified during a study of shared T cell receptors in the human thymus. After removal of 3 bases from V and 6 bases from J, the junction contained 9 bases not matched to a gene. Germline V CDR1 and CDR2: SGHTA, FQGNSA. This CDR3 comprises 16 residues. Repertoires were generated with immunoSEQ multiplex PCR, while TCRdb's copy carries only in-frame clones and drops some. The sample holds under 700,000 clones, approximately 80% seen once. Another study also made use of these data, one on human thymus T cells.

Sequencing used thymocytes. The TCR was taken from a boy younger than two with a congenital heart defect. V and J are TRBV7-2 and TRBJ1-4, with TRBD1 identical over 8 bases. Written as DNA, the CDR3 is TGTGCCAGCAGCTTGGAGTTACAGGGGGACCATGAAAAACTGTTTTTT. Its translation is CASSLELQGDHEKLFF.